These 24 T cell receptor beta chains were all obtained from the same sample, sequenced in a study of cytomegalovirus exposure and HLA in healthy donors. The PCR was carried out with 60 Vbeta primers and 13 Jbeta primers. TCRdb keeps only in-frame clones here, not all; method: immunoSEQ multiplex PCR. The data contain 140,000 to 150,000 clones, less than 90% of them singletons. Sequenced input: PBMCs. These receptors were taken from a boy aged 2 to 9 in good health and CMV-seronegative.

The V and J genes are TRBV7-3 and TRBJ2-1, with 14 bases matching TRBD2. Germline-derived CDR1 and CDR2 are SGHTA and FQGTGA. Trimming removed 3 bases from V and 0 bases from J; junction bases left unmatched: 10. CDR3 length equals 20 residues. CDR3 DNA sequence: TGTGCCAGCAGCTTCGGACTAGCGGGGGGACTACTCCGCTCCTACAATGAGCAGTTCTTC. It is translated as CASSFGLAGGLLRSYNEQFF.

The rearrangement joins TRBV29-1 to TRBJ1-2; D remains ambiguous. V lost 5 bases and J 8 bases, leaving 18 bases between the germline ends. CDR1 is SQVTM, CDR2 ANQGSEA, per germline. The length of the CDR3 is 13 residues. In nucleotides, the CDR3 is TGCAGCGTTCTAGGTTCCGACGGAGGAGGCTACACCTTC. Translation: CSVLGSDGGGYTF.

This sequence joins TRBV7-9 and TRBJ2-7, with D tentatively TRBD2 (7 bases). CDR1 is SEHNR, CDR2 FQNEAQ, per germline (reference sequence). Trimming shortened V by 5 bases and J by 3 bases, and 23 bases separated the two germline ends. The CDR3 has 17 amino acids. In DNA, the CDR3 is TGTGCCAGCAGCCCTAGAGGGGGGGGGAGGGCCCTCTACGAGCAGTACTTC. Translated: CASSPRGGGRALYEQYF. Using reference TRBV7-9 and TRBJ2-7 for the parts outside the CDR3, the full variable domain is DTGVSQNPRHKITKRGQNVTFRCDPISEHNRLYWYRQTLGQGPEFLTYFQNEAQLEKSRLLSDRFSAERPKGSFSTLEIQRTEQGDSAMYLCASSPRGGGRALYEQYFGPGTRLTVT.

This clone was detected only a few times. The chain uses TRBV5-1 and TRBJ1-6; a possible D gene is TRBD1 (5 bases). Looked up from germline, CDR1 is SGHRS and CDR2 is YFSETQ. V was trimmed by 3 bases and J by 2 bases, leaving 15 bases between them. This CDR3 is 17 amino acids long. As DNA, the CDR3 is TGCGCCAGCAGCTCCGAAGGCGCGACAGCCTATAATTCACCCCTCCACTTT. It is translated as CASSSEGATAYNSPLHF.

V usage is TRBV6-6 and J usage is TRBJ1-4; a possible D gene is TRBD1 (6 bases). CDR1 and CDR2 from the germline V gene are MNHNY and SVGAGI (reference sequence). The CDR3 is made up of 14 amino acids. V dropped 4 bases and J dropped 5 bases, with 11 bases sitting between them. Written as DNA, the CDR3 is TGTGCCAGCAGTTTGACAGGTTTAAATGAAAAACTGTTTTTT. This gives the protein CASSLTGLNEKLFF.

This chain links TRBV18 with TRBJ1-1; D is uncertain. CDR3 length equals 13 residues. Germline V gene lookup returns CDR1 KGHSH and CDR2 LQKENI. Trimming left V 6 bases short and J 3 bases short, with 11 bases between. CDR3 DNA sequence: TGTGCCAGCTCCAGGCAGGAGGACACTGAAGCTTTCTTT. As protein: CASSRQEDTEAFF. Using reference TRBV18 and TRBJ1-1 for the parts outside the CDR3, the full variable domain is NAGVMQNPRHLVRRRGQEARLRCSPMKGHSHVYWYRQLPEEGLKFMVYLQKENIIDESGMPKERFSAEFPKEGPSILRIQQVVRGDSAAYFCASSRQEDTEAFFGQGTRLTVV.

The chain employs TRBV7-8 and TRBJ2-3, with 8 bases identical to TRBD2. The CDR3 is 17 residues long. Trimming removed 4 bases from V and 5 bases from J; junction bases left unmatched: 14. In germline, CDR1 is SGHVS, CDR2 FQNEAQ. CDR3 DNA sequence: TGTGCCAGCAGCTCAATCGCTCAGCGGGGGTATGGAGATACGCAGTATTTT. Its translation: CASSSIAQRGYGDTQYF.

This chain connects TRBV30 to TRBJ2-3, with D possibly being TRBD1 (5 bases). V was shortened by 4 bases and J by 2 bases, with 10 bases between the two germline ends. Germline V CDR1 and CDR2: GTSNPN, SVGIG (reference sequence). The CDR3 runs 13 residues. In nucleotides, the CDR3 is TGTGCCTGGAAGGCAGGGAACACAGATACGCAGTATTTT. Protein sequence: CAWKAGNTDTQYF.

The chain is built from TRBV9 and TRBJ1-3; a possible D gene is TRBD1 (6 bases). The length of the CDR3 is 17 residues. Germline V lookup: CDR1 SGDLS, CDR2 YYNGEE. The V end lost 0 bases, the J end lost 0 bases, and 13 bases lay between the germline ends. CDR3 in amino acids: CASSVAGVLSSGNTIYF. The CDR3 coding sequence is TGTGCCAGCAGCGTAGCAGGGGTCCTGAGCTCTGGAAACACCATATATTTT.

The chain carries TRBV7-3 and TRBJ2-2; D may be TRBD1 (6 bases). V lost 5 bases to trimming and J lost 4 bases, with 20 bases between them. Looked up from germline, CDR1 is SGHTA and CDR2 is FQGTGA. This CDR3 is built from 17 residues. The CDR3 DNA is TGTGCCAGCAGCAACAATAGGCAGGGGCACATCACCGGGGAGCTGTTTTTT. It specifies CASSNNRQGHITGELFF.

This clone occurred a few times. Written as DNA, the CDR3 is TGTGCCAGCAGCTTAAAAAGGGGTGCCTATGGCTACACCTTC. It yields the protein CASSLKRGAYGYTF. The rearrangement links TRBV7-2 to TRBJ1-2; possibly TRBD1 for D (5 bases). CDR3 length: 14 residues. Germline V lookup: CDR1 SGHTA, CDR2 FQGNSA. V gave up 2 bases and J gave up 4 bases, with 11 bases separating them.

This rearrangement joins TRBV18 to TRBJ2-1; 10 bases are a match to TRBD1. V lost 4 bases, J lost 3 bases, and 12 bases stayed unmatched. The CDR3 is 18 residues long. Per the germline V gene, CDR1 is KGHSH and CDR2 is LQKENI. The CDR3 sequence is CASSRTTGQGFDYNEQFF. The CDR3 bases are TGTGCCAGCTCACGAACCACGGGACAGGGGTTTGACTACAATGAGCAGTTCTTC.

CDR3 amino acids: CASSGGGEQFF. For the CDR3, the DNA is TGTGCCAGCAGCGGGGGGGGTGAGCAGTTCTTC. The V call is TRBV7-9, the J call TRBJ2-1, with TRBD2 matching 7 bases. The CDR3 runs to 11 residues. Germline assignment: CDR1 SEHNR and CDR2 FQNEAQ (reference sequence). V dropped 5 bases and J dropped 9; count of bases not matched to a gene: 1.

The rearrangement links TRBV9 to TRBJ2-7, with a possible D match to TRBD1 (5 bases). There are 13 residues in the CDR3. V was clipped by 5 bases and J by 6 bases, with 15 bases between them. CDR1 is SGDLS and CDR2 is YYNGEE in the germline V gene. The CDR3 bases are TGTGCCAGCAGTGGGGCCGGGTCGGCCGAGCAGTACTTC. Protein product: CASSGAGSAEQYF.

The genes are TRBV2 and TRBJ1-5, with D unresolved. Germline-derived CDR1 and CDR2 are SNHLY and FYNNEI. The CDR3 has 15 amino acids. V was trimmed by 2 bases and J by 3 bases, leaving 11 bases between them. CDR3 residues: CASSESMALNQPQHF. The CDR3 nucleotides read TGTGCCAGCAGTGAATCGATGGCCCTCAATCAGCCCCAGCATTTT.

CDR3 sequence (DNA): TGTGCCAGCAGTCCGGGAGGGCATGAGACCCAGTACTTC. Translated: CASSPGGHETQYF. The chain is built from TRBV28 and TRBJ2-5; 8 bases map to TRBD2. In germline, CDR1 is MDHEN, CDR2 SYDVKM. V dropped 5 bases and J dropped 5; count of bases not matched to a gene: 4. This CDR3 is built from 13 residues.

This clone showed up just a few times. The chain employs TRBV7-9 and TRBJ1-1, with D unresolved. The CDR3 covers 13 residues. Trimming took off 1 base at V and 8 bases at J, with 11 bases between the two ends. Germline V gives CDR1 SEHNR, CDR2 FQNEAQ (reference sequence). CDR3 region: CASSLVEVTEAFF. CDR3 nucleotide sequence: TGTGCCAGCAGCTTAGTGGAGGTGACAGAAGCTTTCTTT.

The chain joins TRBV28 to TRBJ1-1; TRBD1 aligns across 9 bases. Germline values: CDR1 MDHEN, CDR2 SYDVKM. The V and J ends lost 7 bases and 7 bases, in that order; junction bases with no gene match: 13. This CDR3 has 15 residues. In DNA form, the CDR3 reads TGTGCCAGCACTAATCCGGGACAGGGACAAAATGAAGCTTTCTTT. It yields the protein CASTNPGQGQNEAFF.

The chain is built from TRBV5-1 and TRBJ2-3; 9 nucleotides align to TRBD1. The germline CDR1 and CDR2 sequences are SGHRS and YFSETQ. This CDR3 comprises 15 residues. V gave up 1 base and J gave up 5 bases; unmatched junction bases: 5. The CDR3 DNA follows: TGCGCCAGCAGCTTGCCTACAGGGGGCGGAGATACGCAGTATTTT. It yields the protein CASSLPTGGGDTQYF.

The chain recombines TRBV6-5 with TRBJ1-1, with D unclear. With 6 bases removed from V and 1 base from J, the gap between germline ends came to 9 bases. The germline gives CDR1 MNHEY, CDR2 SVGAGI. The CDR3 has 13 amino acids. The CDR3 is CASRPPGNTEAFF. The CDR3 DNA is TGTGCCAGCAGACCCCCCGGGAACACTGAAGCTTTCTTT.

The rearrangement uses TRBV28 and TRBJ1-1, with TRBD1 as a possible D gene (5 bases). With 8 bases removed from V and 1 base from J, the gap between germline ends came to 11 bases. The germline gives CDR1 MDHEN, CDR2 SYDVKM. The CDR3 totals 13 residues. In DNA, the CDR3 is TGTGCCAGCGAGGGCGGGGGGAACACTGAAGCTTTCTTT. It is translated as CASEGGGNTEAFF.

V gene TRBV4-3 combines with J gene TRBJ2-7; 11 positions match TRBD2. The trim removed 2 bases at V and 7 bases at J, leaving 7 bases unmatched. Germline lookup yields CDR1 LGHNA and CDR2 YSLEER. There are 15 residues in the CDR3. CDR3 sequence reads: CASSQTSGRVREQYF. The CDR3 nucleotides are TGCGCCAGCAGCCAAACTAGCGGGAGAGTACGGGAGCAGTACTTC.

The V call is TRBV6-1, the J call TRBJ2-5, with TRBD2 matching 14 bases. The length of the CDR3 is 17 residues. The ends lost 4 bases at V and 5 bases at J; junction bases unmatched: 9. CDR1 and CDR2 from the germline V gene are MNHNS and SASEGT. This CDR3 reads CASSAGTSGRATETQYF. The DNA for the CDR3 is TGTGCCAGCAGTGCAGGGACTAGCGGGAGAGCTACGGAGACCCAGTACTTC.

The V call is TRBV6-1, the J call TRBJ1-5, with D perhaps matching TRBD1 (5 bases). CDR1 is MNHNS and CDR2 is SASEGT in the germline V gene. V was clipped by 3 bases and J by 4 bases, with 25 bases between them. The CDR3 is made up of 19 amino acids. The DNA for the CDR3 is TGTGCCAGCAGTGAGGATGGGACGGGGAGGGTATCCCCGAATCAGCCCCAGCATTTT. Encoded protein: CASSEDGTGRVSPNQPQHF.